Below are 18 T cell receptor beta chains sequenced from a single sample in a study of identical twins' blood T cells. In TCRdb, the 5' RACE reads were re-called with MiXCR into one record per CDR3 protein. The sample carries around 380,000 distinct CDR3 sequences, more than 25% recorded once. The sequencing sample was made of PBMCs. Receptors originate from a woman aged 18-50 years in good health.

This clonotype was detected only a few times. This CDR3 is CASSDGLADSYEQYF. As DNA, the CDR3 is TGCGCCAGCAGCGACGGACTAGCGGATTCCTACGAGCAGTACTTC. The chain is built from TRBV10-1 and TRBJ2-7, with 10 bases aligning to TRBD2. This CDR3 is built from 15 residues. J was trimmed by 1 base and V by 6 bases; bases with no gene match: 6. From germline, CDR1 is WNHNN and CDR2 SYGVQD (reference sequence).

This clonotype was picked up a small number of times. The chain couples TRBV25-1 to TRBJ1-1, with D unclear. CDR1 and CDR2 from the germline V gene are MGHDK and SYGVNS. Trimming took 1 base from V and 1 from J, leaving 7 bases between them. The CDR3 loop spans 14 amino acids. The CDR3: CASSEFGANTEAFF. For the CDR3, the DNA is TGTGCCAGCAGTGAATTTGGCGCGAACACTGAAGCTTTCTTT. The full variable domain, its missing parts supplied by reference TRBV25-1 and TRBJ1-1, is EADIYQTPRYLVIGTGKKITLECSQTMGHDKMYWYQQDPGMELHLIHYSYGVNSTEKGDLSSESTVSRIRTEHFPLTLESARPSHTSQYLCASSEFGANTEAFFGQGTRLTVV.

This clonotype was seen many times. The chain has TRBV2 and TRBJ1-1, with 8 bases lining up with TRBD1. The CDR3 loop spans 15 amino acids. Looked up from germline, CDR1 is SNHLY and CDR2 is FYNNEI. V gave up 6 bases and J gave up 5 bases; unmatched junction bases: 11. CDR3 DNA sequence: TGTGCCAGCAGCTCTCAGGGGGCTCGGGGGACTGAAGCTTTCTTT. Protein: CASSSQGARGTEAFF.

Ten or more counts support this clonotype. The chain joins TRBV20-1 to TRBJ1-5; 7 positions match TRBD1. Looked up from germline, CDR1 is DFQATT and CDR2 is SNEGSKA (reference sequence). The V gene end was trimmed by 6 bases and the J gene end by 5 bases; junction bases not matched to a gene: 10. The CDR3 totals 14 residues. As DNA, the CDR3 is TGCAGTGCAATACCGGGACAGACTTATCAGCCCCAGCATTTT. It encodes CSAIPGQTYQPQHF.

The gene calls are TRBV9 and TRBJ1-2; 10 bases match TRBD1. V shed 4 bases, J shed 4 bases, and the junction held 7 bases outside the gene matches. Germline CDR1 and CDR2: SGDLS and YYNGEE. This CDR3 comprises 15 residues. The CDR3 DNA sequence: TGTGCCAGCAGCCCCCGGACAGGGGGATTCTATGGCTACACCTTC. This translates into CASSPRTGGFYGYTF.

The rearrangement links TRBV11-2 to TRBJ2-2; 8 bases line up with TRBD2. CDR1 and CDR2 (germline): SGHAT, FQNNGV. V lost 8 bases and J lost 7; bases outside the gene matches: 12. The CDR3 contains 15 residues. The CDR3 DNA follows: TGTGCCAGCCGTCCGGGACTAGATTTGGGCGGGGAGCTGTTTTTT. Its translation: CASRPGLDLGGELFF.

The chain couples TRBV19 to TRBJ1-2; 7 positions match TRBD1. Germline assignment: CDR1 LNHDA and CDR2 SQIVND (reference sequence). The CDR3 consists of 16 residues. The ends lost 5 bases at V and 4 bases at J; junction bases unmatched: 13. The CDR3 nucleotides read TGTGCCAGTAGTGAAAGGACAGGACAACCCCCCTATGGCTACACCTTC. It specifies CASSERTGQPPYGYTF.

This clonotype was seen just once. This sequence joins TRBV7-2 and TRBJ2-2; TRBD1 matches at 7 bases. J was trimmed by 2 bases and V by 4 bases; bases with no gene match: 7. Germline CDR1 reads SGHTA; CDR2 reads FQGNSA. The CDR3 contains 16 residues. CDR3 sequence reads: CASSSRTGLNTGELFF. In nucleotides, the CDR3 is TGTGCCAGCAGCTCTAGGACAGGCCTAAACACCGGGGAGCTGTTTTTT. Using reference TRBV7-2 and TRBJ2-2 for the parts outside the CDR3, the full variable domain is GAGVSQSPSNKVTEKGKDVELRCDPISGHTALYWYRQSLGQGLEFLIYFQGNSAPDKSGLPSDRFSAERTGGSVSTLTIQRTQQEDSAVYLCASSSRTGLNTGELFFGEGSRLTVL.

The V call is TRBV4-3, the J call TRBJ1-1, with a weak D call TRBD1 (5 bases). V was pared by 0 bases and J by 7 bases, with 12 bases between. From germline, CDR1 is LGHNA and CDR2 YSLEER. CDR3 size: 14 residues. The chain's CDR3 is CASSQDVGGNEAFF. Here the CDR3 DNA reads TGCGCCAGCAGCCAAGATGTGGGGGGAAATGAAGCTTTCTTT.

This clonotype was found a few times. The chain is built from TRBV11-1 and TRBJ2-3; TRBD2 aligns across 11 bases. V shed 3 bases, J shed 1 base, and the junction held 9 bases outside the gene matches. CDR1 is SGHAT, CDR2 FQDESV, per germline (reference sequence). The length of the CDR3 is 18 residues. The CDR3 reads CASSFYPSTSGGTDTQYF. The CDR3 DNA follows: TGTGCCAGCAGCTTCTACCCATCGACTAGCGGGGGCACAGATACGCAGTATTTT.

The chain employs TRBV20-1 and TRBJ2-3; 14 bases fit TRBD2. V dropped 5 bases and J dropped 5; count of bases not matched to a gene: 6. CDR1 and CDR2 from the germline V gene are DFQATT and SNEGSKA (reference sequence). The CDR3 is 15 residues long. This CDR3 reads CSAGGLAGGLDTQYF. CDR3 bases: TGCAGTGCTGGCGGACTAGCGGGGGGATTAGATACGCAGTATTTT.

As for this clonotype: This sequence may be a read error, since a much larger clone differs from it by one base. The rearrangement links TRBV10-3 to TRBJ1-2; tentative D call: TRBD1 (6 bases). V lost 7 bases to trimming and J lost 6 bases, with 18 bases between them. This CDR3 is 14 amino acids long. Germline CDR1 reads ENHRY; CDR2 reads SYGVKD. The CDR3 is CAITNQQGSDGYTF. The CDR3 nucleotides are TGTGCCATCACTAACCAACAGGGAAGCGATGGCTACACCTTC.

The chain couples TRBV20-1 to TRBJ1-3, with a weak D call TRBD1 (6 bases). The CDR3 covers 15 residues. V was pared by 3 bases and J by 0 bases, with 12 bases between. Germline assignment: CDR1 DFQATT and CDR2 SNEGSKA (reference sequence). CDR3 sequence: CSASPGHLSGNTIYF. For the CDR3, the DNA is TGCAGTGCTAGCCCGGGACACCTCTCTGGAAACACCATATATTTT.

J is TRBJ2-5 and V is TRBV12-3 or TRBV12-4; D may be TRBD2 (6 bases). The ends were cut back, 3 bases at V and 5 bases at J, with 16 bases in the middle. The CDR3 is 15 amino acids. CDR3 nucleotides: TGTGCCAGCAGTTTCCGACAAGGGAGGATGGAGACCCAGTACTTC. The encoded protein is CASSFRQGRMETQYF.

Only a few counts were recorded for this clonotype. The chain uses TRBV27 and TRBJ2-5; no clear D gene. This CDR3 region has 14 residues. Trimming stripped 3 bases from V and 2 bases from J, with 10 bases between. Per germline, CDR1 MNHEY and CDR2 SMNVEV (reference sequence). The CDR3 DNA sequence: TGTGCCAGCAGTTTGAGTGCAACACAAGAGACCCAGTACTTC. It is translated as CASSLSATQETQYF.

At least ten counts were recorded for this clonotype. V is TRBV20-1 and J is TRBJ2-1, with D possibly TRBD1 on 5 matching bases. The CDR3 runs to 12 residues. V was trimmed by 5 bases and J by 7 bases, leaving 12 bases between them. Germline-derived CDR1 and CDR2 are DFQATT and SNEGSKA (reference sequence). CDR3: CSAVPGSNEQFF. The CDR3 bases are TGCAGTGCTGTGCCAGGGTCGAATGAGCAGTTCTTC.

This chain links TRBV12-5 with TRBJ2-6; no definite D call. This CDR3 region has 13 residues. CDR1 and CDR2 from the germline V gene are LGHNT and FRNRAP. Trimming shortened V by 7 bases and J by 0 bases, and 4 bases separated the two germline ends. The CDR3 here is CASDGSGANVLTF. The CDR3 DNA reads TGTGCTAGTGATGGCTCTGGGGCCAACGTCCTGACTTTC.

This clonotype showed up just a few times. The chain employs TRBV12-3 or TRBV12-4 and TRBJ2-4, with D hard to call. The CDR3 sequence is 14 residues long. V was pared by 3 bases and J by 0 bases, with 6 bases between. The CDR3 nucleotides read TGTGCCAGCAGTTTTGAAGTAGCCAAAAACATTCAGTACTTC. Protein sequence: CASSFEVAKNIQYF.